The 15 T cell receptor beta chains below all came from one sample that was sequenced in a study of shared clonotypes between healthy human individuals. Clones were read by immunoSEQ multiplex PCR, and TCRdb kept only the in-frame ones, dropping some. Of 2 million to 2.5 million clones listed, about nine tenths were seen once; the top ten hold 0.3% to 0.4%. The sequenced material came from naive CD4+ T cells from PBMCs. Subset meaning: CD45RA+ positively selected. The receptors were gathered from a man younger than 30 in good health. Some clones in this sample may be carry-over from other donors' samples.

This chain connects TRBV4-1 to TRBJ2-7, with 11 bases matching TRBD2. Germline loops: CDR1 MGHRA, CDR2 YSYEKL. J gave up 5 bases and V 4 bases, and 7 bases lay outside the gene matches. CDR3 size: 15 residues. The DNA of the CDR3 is TGCGCCAGCAGCCCTACGGGACTAGCGGTTGACGAGCAGTACTTC. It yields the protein CASSPTGLAVDEQYF.

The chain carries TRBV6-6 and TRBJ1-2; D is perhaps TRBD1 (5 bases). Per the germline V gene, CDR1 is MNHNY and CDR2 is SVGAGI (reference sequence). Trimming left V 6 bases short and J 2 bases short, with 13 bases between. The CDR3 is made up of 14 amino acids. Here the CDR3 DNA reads TGTGCCAGCAGGGCGGGGGGGAGGAACTATGGCTACACCTTC. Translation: CASRAGGRNYGYTF.

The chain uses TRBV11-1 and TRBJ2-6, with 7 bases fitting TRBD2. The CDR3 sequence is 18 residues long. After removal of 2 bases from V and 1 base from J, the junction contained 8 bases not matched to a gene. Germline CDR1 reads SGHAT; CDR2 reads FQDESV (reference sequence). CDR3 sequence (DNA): TGTGCCAGCAGCTTATTAGGTAGCGGGTGGTCTGGGGCCAACGTCCTGACTTTC. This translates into CASSLLGSGWSGANVLTF.

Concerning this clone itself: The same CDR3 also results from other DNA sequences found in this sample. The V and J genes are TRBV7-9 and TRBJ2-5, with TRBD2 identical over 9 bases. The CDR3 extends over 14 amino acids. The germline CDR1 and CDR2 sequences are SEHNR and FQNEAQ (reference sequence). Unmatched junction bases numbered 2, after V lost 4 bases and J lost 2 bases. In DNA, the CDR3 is TGTGCCAGCAGCTCTCTAGCGGGACAAGAGACCCAGTACTTC. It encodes CASSSLAGQETQYF. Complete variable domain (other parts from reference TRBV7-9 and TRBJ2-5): DTGVSQNPRHKITKRGQNVTFRCDPISEHNRLYWYRQTLGQGPEFLTYFQNEAQLEKSRLLSDRFSAERPKGSFSTLEIQRTEQGDSAMYLCASSSLAGQETQYFGPGTRLLVL.

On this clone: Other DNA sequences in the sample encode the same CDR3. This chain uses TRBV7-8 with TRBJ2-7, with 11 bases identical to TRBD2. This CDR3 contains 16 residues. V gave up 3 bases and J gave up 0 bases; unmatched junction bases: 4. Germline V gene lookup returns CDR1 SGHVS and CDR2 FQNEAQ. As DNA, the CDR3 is TGTGCCAGCAGCTTCCGACTAGCGGGGAGCTCCTACGAGCAGTACTTC. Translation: CASSFRLAGSSYEQYF.

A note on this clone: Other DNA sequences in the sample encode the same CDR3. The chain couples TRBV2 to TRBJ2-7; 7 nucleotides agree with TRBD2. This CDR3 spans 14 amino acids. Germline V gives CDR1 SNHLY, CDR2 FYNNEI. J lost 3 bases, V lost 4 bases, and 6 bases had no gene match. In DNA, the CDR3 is TGTGCCAGCAGTGGGCTAGGGAGGGGCTACGAGCAGTACTTC. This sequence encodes CASSGLGRGYEQYF. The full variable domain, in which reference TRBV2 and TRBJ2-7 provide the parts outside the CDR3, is EPEVTQTPSHQVTQMGQEVILRCVPISNHLYFYWYRQILGQKVEFLVSFYNNEISEKSEIFDDQFSVERPDGSNFTLKIRSTKLEDSAMYFCASSGLGRGYEQYFGPGTRLTVT.

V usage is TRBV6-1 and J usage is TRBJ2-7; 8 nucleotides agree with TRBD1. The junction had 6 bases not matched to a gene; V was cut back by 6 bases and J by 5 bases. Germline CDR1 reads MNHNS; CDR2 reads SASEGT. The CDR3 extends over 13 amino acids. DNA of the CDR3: TGTGCCAGCAGAACCGGGACAGGTAACGAGCAGTACTTC. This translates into CASRTGTGNEQYF.

CDR3 sequence (DNA): TGCGCCAGCAGCTTGGTGGGGGACTCAGATACGCAGTATTTT. This codes for CASSLVGDSDTQYF. This chain links TRBV5-1 with TRBJ2-3; a possible D gene is TRBD2 (6 bases). The CDR3 is made up of 14 amino acids. Germline V gene lookup returns CDR1 SGHRS and CDR2 YFSETQ. Trimming pared 0 bases from V and 4 bases from J, leaving 9 bases between.

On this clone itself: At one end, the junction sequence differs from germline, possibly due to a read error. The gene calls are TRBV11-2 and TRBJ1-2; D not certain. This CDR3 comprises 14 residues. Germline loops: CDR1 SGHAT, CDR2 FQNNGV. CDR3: CAGSLGPRIYGYTF. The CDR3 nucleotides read TGTGCCGGCAGCTTAGGTCCCAGGATCTATGGCTACACCTTC.

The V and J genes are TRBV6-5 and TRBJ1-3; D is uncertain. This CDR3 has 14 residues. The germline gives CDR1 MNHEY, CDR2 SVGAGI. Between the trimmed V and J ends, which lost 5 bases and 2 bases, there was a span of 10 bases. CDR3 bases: TGTGCCAGCAGTACTACGGGAGCTGGAAACACCATATATTTT. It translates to CASSTTGAGNTIYF.

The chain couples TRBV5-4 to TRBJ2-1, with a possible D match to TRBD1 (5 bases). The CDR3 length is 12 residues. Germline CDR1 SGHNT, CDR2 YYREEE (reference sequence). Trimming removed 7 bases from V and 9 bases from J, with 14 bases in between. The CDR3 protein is CASRDFRAEQFF. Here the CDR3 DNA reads TGTGCCAGCCGCGATTTCAGGGCTGAGCAGTTCTTC.

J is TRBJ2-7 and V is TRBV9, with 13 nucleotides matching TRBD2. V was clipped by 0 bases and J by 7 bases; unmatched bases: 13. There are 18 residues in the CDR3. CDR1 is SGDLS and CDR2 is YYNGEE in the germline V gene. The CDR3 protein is CASSVGPGTSGTPLEQYF. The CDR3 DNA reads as TGTGCCAGCAGCGTAGGTCCCGGGACTAGCGGGACTCCTCTGGAGCAGTACTTC. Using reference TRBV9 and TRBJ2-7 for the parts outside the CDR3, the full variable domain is DSGVTQTPKHLITATGQRVTLRCSPRSGDLSVYWYQQSLDQGLQFLIQYYNGEERAKGNILERFSAQQFPDLHSELNLSSLELGDSALYFCASSVGPGTSGTPLEQYFGPGTRLTVT.

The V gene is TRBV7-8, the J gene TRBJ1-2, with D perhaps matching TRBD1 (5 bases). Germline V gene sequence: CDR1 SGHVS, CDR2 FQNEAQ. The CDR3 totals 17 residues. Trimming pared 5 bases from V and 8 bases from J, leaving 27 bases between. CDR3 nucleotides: TGTGCCAGCAGCCCCTTGATCCGGGGCAGGGAAAGTTGGGGCTACACCTTC. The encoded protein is CASSPLIRGRESWGYTF.

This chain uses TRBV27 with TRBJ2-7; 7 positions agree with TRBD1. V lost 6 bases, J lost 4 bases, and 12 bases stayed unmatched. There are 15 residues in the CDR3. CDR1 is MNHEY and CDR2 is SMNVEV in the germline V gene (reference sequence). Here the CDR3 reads CASSRKTGTLYEQYF. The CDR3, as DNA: TGTGCCAGCAGCCGTAAGACAGGGACCTTATACGAGCAGTACTTC.

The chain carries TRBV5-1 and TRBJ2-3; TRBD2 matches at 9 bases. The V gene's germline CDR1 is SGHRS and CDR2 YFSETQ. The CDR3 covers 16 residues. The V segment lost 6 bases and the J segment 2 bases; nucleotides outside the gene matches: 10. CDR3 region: CASKGTSPQYTDTQYF. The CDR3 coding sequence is TGCGCCAGCAAGGGGACTAGCCCTCAATACACAGATACGCAGTATTTT.